One and the same sample provided the 9 T cell receptor beta chains below, sequenced in a study of post-analysis software for immune sequencing data. The TCR beta cDNA libraries carried unique molecular identifiers. TCRdb recomputed calls from the PCR reads with MiXCR, one row per CDR3 protein. The table shows more than 500,000 distinct CDR3 sequences, with around 34% occurring only once. Overall study findings and caveats: Included in a set of about 5 TRBV segments more frequent in patients than controls were TRBV5-6, TRBV5-1 and TRBV20-1.

No antigen has been identified for these receptors. Sequenced: blood. The receptor set was obtained from a girl aged 2-17 years with multiple sclerosis.

The chain links TRBV7-9 to TRBJ2-3; possibly TRBD1 or TRBD2 for D (5 bases each). In germline, CDR1 is SEHNR, CDR2 FQNEAQ (reference sequence). The ends were cut back, 3 bases at V and 5 bases at J, with 18 bases in the middle. CDR3 length: 16 amino acids. CDR3 sequence reads: CASSLLRGQGRDTQYF. CDR3 bases: TGTGCCAGCAGCTTGTTGCGAGGGCAGGGCCGAGATACGCAGTATTTT.

This clonotype showed up many times. The chain joins TRBV2 to TRBJ2-3, with D possibly TRBD1 on 5 matching bases. In germline, CDR1 is SNHLY, CDR2 FYNNEI. Trimming removed 6 bases from V and 5 bases from J, with 9 bases in between. This CDR3 comprises 12 residues. In nucleotides, the CDR3 is TGTGCCAGCAGCCCAGGGAAAGATACGCAGTATTTT. It specifies CASSPGKDTQYF.

This chain uses TRBV29-1 with TRBJ2-5; 7 bases match TRBD2. Trimming removed 7 bases from V and 1 base from J; junction bases left unmatched: 6. This CDR3 is built from 13 residues. From germline, CDR1 is SQVTM and CDR2 ANQGSEA. CDR3 amino acids: CSAQGRVQETQYF. For the CDR3, the DNA is TGCAGCGCCCAAGGGAGGGTCCAAGAGACCCAGTACTTC.

The V call is TRBV5-4, the J call TRBJ1-2; TRBD1 matches at 11 bases. From germline, CDR1 is SGHNT and CDR2 YYREEE (reference sequence). The CDR3 contains 15 residues. V lost 5 bases, J lost 3 bases, and 6 bases stayed unmatched. DNA of the CDR3: TGTGCCAGCAGTTCCGGGACAGGGGGTCACTATGGCTACACCTTC. Its translation is CASSSGTGGHYGYTF.

This clonotype was seen only once. The chain recombines TRBV20-1 with TRBJ2-7, with 7 bases lining up with TRBD2. J gave up 3 bases and V 5 bases, and 10 bases lay outside the gene matches. CDR3 length: 14 amino acids. Per germline, CDR1 DFQATT and CDR2 SNEGSKA (reference sequence). The CDR3 loop reads CSASSGTTIYEQYF. The CDR3 DNA reads as TGCAGTGCTTCCTCCGGGACTACGATCTACGAGCAGTACTTC.

With regard to this clonotype: The germline gene is not matched at one end of the junction; a read error may be the cause. The chain uses TRBV3-1 and TRBJ1-5, with D hard to call. Germline CDR1 and CDR2: LGHDT and YNNKEL (reference sequence). The CDR3 is 13 amino acids. Written as DNA, the CDR3 is TGCGCCAGCAGCCAAGATTTGGTCCAGCCCCAGCATTTT. Its protein product is CASSQDLVQPQHF. The full variable domain, rest sourced from reference TRBV3-1 and TRBJ1-5, is DTAVSQTPKYLVTQMGNDKSIKCEQNLGHDTMYWYKQDSKKFLKIMFSYNNKELIINETVPNRFSPKSPDKAHLNLHINSLELGDSAVYFCASSQDLVQPQHFGDGTRLSIL.

This chain uses TRBV29-1 with TRBJ1-1; TRBD1 might be the D (6 bases). CDR3 size: 14 residues. Germline loops: CDR1 SQVTM, CDR2 ANQGSEA. Trimming shortened V by 7 bases and J by 1 base, and 16 bases separated the two germline ends. The CDR3 nucleotides are TGCAGCGCCGGGGGGGGACAAACGAACACTGAAGCTTTCTTT. This encodes CSAGGGQTNTEAFF.

In its sample, this clonotype was seen many times. This chain links TRBV7-9 with TRBJ1-2; D gene uncertain. The CDR3 has 11 amino acids. The V end lost 5 bases, the J end lost 4 bases, and 5 bases lay between the germline ends. Per germline, CDR1 SEHNR and CDR2 FQNEAQ (reference sequence). In nucleotides, the CDR3 is TGTGCCAGCAGCGGAGCCTATGGCTACACCTTC. Translation gives CASSGAYGYTF.

The chain employs TRBV20-1 and TRBJ2-1; 14 nucleotides line up with TRBD2. The CDR3 is 17 amino acids. Germline V gives CDR1 DFQATT, CDR2 SNEGSKA (reference sequence). Trimming took 6 bases from V and 4 from J; bases not matched to a gene: 11. CDR3 sequence reads: CSASGLAGGSIYNEQFF. The CDR3 coding sequence is TGCAGTGCCTCCGGACTAGCGGGGGGTTCCATTTACAATGAGCAGTTCTTC.